The present T cell receptor (beta chain) was sequenced within a study of OX40 agonist ivuxolimab in advanced cancers. As for the study more broadly: Ivuxolimab, which targeted the costimulatory receptor OX40 (CD134), was an agonistic, fully human IgG2 monoclonal antibody. Intravenous ivuxolimab was administered to patients every 2 weeks at six dose levels: 0.01, 0.1, 0.3, 1.5, 3 and 10 mg/kg. Among the roughly 54 dose-escalation patients, around 19 had hepatocellular carcinoma, 15 or so melanoma, 9 renal cell carcinoma and 9 head and neck cancer. In the dose-escalation cohort, 65% to 85% of patients were male, and the mean age was 60 years with a range of about 20 to 79. Patients were allowed to have had prior anti-PD-1, anti-PD-L1 or anti-CTLA-4 therapy, and approximately 37% of the dose-escalation patients had been treated with checkpoint inhibitors. Three dose-escalation patients achieved partial responses, one with hepatocellular carcinoma and two with cutaneous melanoma. The purpose of peripheral TCRbeta sequencing was to test whether ivuxolimab changed TCR sequence diversity and led to clonal T-cell expansion. The paper describes the monotherapy dose-escalation part (N of about 54 patients) of the phase I trial of ivuxolimab.

Points the paper makes about the study in general: After ivuxolimab, CD8+ T cells had more expanded clones than CD4+ T cells on average. In partial responders in the 0.1-3.0 mg/kg groups, normalized peripheral clonal expansion was found to be among the lowest, especially among CD8+ T cells. At doses of 0.1 to 3.0 mg/kg, clonal expansion of both CD4+ and CD8+ T cells in blood was seen between baseline and week 6. Low levels of normalized T-cell clonal expansion were also seen in some patients who did not respond. The antigen specificity of the peripheral T cells that underwent clonal expansion was not determined.

Comments on this clone: Its antigen is not yet known. Base qualities are missing; no much larger clone stands one base away.

The trial excluded patients who had a history of autoimmune disease or were on systemic immunosuppression. In every dose cohort, peripheral blood was drawn for TCR sequencing at baseline, cycle 4 day 1, and cycle 7 day 1. The samples were drawn from a first-in-human, open-label, multicenter phase I dose-escalation trial of ivuxolimab. Adults with locally advanced or metastatic melanoma, renal cell, hepatocellular, or head and neck squamous cell carcinoma were enrolled in the trial. Before TCR sequencing, CD4+ T cells and CD8+ T cells from peripheral blood were sorted into separate populations. To sequence the TCRbeta CDR3 region, genomic DNA was isolated from the sorted cells. The immunoSEQ Assay was used to sequence the TCRbeta CDR3 regions. The table comes from immuneACCESS by way of TCRdb, which keeps in-frame sequences with V and J called. Part of the clones is missing from these tables; in studies checked, under half for an unresolved V gene and the rest for unknown reasons. The sample yields tens of thousands of clones; 75% to 90% were counted once. The biggest ten clones account for under 15% of the sample.

The germline V gene provides CDR1 LGHNA and CDR2 YNFKEQ. From V the trimming removes 3 bases and from J it removes 8 bases, while the gene matches leave 4 bases of the junction unaccounted for. From the cysteine through the phenylalanine, the CDR3 covers 15 amino acids. Just the 45-base CDR3 DNA is kept, in frame starting at base 1. The receptor was derived from an adult with an advanced solid tumor such as melanoma, head and neck, liver or kidney cancer. This chain is built from TRBV4-2 and TRBJ2-1, with 13 junctional bases fitting TRBD2. This specimen consisted of CD4+ or CD8+ T cells sorted from blood, obtained in a trial of the OX40 agonist ivuxolimab. The encoded CDR3 is CASSHGLAGEDEQFF. In nucleotide form, the sequence is TGTGCCAGCAGCCACGGACTAGCGGGAGAGGATGAGCAGTTCTTC.